The clone carrying this T cell receptor beta chain was seen just once. Its target is not known. This specimen comes from a study of T cell responses to AZD1222 COVID-19 vaccine. Overall study findings and caveats: Reportedly, nearly half of unique spike TCRs recognized epitopes outside B.1.351/B.1.1.7 mutations. Vaccine-associated CD4 TCRs spanned spike, dominant at 160-218 and 743-854. Females outnumbered males among donors, who were mostly white British; clonal diversity was possibly underestimated. After the peak T cell response, and only then, were repertoires sampled.

Germline-derived CDR1 and CDR2 are GTSNPN and SVGIG (reference sequence). This CDR3 has 15 residues. J gave up 5 bases and V 0 bases, and 4 bases lay outside the gene matches. The repertoire was sequenced with immunoSEQ multiplex PCR; TCRdb's copy has only in-frame clones and lacks some. Of 140,000 or so clones listed, approximately 86% are singletons. The sequence was collected from an adult who received the MenACWY meningococcal vaccine as a control. Sequenced here: peripheral blood, sampled 28 days after the second dose of the MenACWY control vaccine. The chain combines TRBV30 with TRBJ1-6; 7 nucleotides match TRBD1. The CDR3 is CAWSVRGTDNSPLHF. CDR3 nucleotide sequence: TGTGCCTGGAGTGTAAGGGGGACAGATAATTCACCCCTCCACTTT.